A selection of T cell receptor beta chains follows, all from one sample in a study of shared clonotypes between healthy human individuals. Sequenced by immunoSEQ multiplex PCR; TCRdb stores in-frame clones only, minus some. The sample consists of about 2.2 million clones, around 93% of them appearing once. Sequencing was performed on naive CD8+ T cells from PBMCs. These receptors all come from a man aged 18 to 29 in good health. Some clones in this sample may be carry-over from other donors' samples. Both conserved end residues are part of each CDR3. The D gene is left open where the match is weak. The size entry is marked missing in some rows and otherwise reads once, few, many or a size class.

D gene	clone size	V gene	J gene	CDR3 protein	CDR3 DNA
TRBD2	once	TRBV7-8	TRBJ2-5	CASSVRLAGEETQYF	TGTGCCAGCAGCGTCCGACTAGCGGGAGAAGAGACCCAGTACTTC
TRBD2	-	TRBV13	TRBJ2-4	CASSLAQAGVLAKNIQYF	TGTGCCAGCAGCTTGGCGCAAGCGGGAGTTTTGGCCAAAAACATTCAGTACTTC
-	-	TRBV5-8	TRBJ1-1	CASRGRGRGNTEAFF	TGTGCCAGCAGAGGAAGGGGCCGAGGGAACACTGAAGCTTTCTTT
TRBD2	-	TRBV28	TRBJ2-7	CASSAGLAGGSMRSYEQYF	TGTGCCAGCAGTGCCGGACTAGCGGGGGGCTCTATGAGGTCGTACGAGCAGTACTTC
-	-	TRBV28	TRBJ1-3	CASSLVLNTIYF	TGTGCCAGCAGTTTAGTCCTAAACACCATATATTTT
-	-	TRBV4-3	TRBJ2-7	CASSQEFPQGYYEQYF	TGCGCCAGCAGCCAAGAATTCCCCCAGGGGTACTACGAGCAGTACTTC
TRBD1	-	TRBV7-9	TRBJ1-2	CASSLRQGAQGYTF	TGTGCCAGCAGTTTAAGGCAGGGGGCTCAAGGCTACACCTTC
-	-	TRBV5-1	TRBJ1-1	CASSLSGLDTEAFF	TGCGCCAGCAGCTTGTCCGGGTTGGACACTGAAGCTTTCTTT
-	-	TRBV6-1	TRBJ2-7	CASSEGLAYEQYF	TGTGCCAGCAGTGAAGGTCTAGCCTACGAGCAGTACTTC
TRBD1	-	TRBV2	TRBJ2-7	CASSPMTGGVSYEQYF	TGTGCCAGCAGCCCAATGACAGGGGGTGTCTCCTACGAGCAGTACTTC
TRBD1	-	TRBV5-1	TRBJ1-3	CASSFVGGALAGNTIYF	TGCGCCAGCAGCTTTGTAGGGGGCGCATTGGCGGGAAACACCATATATTTT
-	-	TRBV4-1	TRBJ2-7	CASSPNYGASYEQYF	TGCGCCAGCAGCCCGAATTATGGGGCCTCTTACGAGCAGTACTTC
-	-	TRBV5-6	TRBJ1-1	CASSVQGSYTEAFF	TGTGCCAGCAGCGTTCAGGGGAGTTACACTGAAGCTTTCTTT
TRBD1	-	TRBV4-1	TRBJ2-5	CASSQDLGRGQEQYF	TGCGCCAGCAGCCAAGATTTGGGCAGGGGGCAGGAGCAGTACTTC
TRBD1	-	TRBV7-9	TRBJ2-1	CASSPRIPTGGSSYNEQFF	TGTGCCAGCAGCCCTCGAATCCCGACAGGGGGAAGCTCCTACAATGAGCAGTTCTTC
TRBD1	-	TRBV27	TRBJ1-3	CASSNRQGTGNTIYF	TGTGCCAGCAGTAACCGACAGGGTACAGGAAACACCATATATTTT
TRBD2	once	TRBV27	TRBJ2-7	CASGITTSGRDEQYF	TGTGCCAGCGGGATTACGACTAGCGGGAGGGACGAGCAGTACTTC
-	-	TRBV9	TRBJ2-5	CASSPGGSVQETQYF	TGTGCCAGCAGCCCCGGGGGCAGCGTCCAAGAGACCCAGTACTTC
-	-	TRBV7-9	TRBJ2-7	CASSLVLVPYEQYF	TGTGCCAGCAGCTTAGTACTTGTCCCCTACGAGCAGTACTTC
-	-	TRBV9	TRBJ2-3	CASSVVGTGADTQYF	TGTGCCAGCAGCGTAGTGGGGACTGGGGCAGATACGCAGTATTTT
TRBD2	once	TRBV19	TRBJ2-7	CASSIGGSGEQYF	TGTGCCAGTAGTATAGGCGGGAGTGGCGAGCAGTACTTC
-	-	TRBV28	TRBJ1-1	CASSFVSPRGNTEAFF	TGTGCCAGCAGTTTCGTCAGCCCGCGGGGGAACACTGAAGCTTTCTTT
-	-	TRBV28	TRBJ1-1	CASSLLPGDNTEAFF	TGTGCCAGCAGTTTATTGCCAGGGGATAACACTGAAGCTTTCTTT
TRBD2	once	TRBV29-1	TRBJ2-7	CSALGGRDSYEQYF	TGCAGCGCACTAGGCGGGAGGGACTCCTACGAGCAGTACTTC
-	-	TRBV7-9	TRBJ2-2	CASSPDWQKGAGELFF	TGTGCCAGCAGCCCCGACTGGCAAAAAGGGGCCGGGGAGCTGTTTTTT
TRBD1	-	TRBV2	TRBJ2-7	CASSDYTGDHEQYF	TGTGCCAGCAGTGATTACACAGGGGACCACGAGCAGTACTTC
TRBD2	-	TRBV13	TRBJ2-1	CASSPRPSRTSGHHDEQFF	TGTGCCAGCAGCCCCCGACCTAGCAGGACTAGCGGCCATCACGATGAGCAGTTCTTC
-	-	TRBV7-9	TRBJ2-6	CASSPHGGFSGANVLTF	TGTGCCAGCAGCCCCCATGGGGGATTCTCGGGGGCCAACGTCCTGACTTTC
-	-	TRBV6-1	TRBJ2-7	CASSEALGASYEQYF	TGTGCCAGCAGTGAAGCGCTGGGGGCCTCCTACGAGCAGTACTTC
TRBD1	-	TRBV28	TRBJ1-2	CASSFNTGDGYTF	TGTGCCAGCAGTTTTAATACAGGGGATGGCTACACCTTC
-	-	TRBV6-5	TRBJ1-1	CASSITGFVEAFF	TGTGCCAGCAGTATCACAGGGTTTGTTGAAGCTTTCTTT
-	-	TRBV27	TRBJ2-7	CASSLSAGPPTYEQYF	TGTGCCAGCAGTTTATCGGCAGGTCCACCAACCTACGAGCAGTACTTC
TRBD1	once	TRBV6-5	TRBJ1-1	CASSTPGTGNTEAFF	TGTGCCAGCAGTACCCCCGGGACAGGGAACACTGAAGCTTTCTTT
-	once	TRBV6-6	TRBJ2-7	CASSPRTYEQYF	TGTGCCAGCAGTCCCCGGACCTACGAGCAGTACTTC
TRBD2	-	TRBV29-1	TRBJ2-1	CSARAGEAGEQFF	TGCAGCGCAAGAGCGGGAGAGGCTGGTGAGCAGTTCTTC
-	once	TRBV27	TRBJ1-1	CASSPAGSRTEAFF	TGTGCCAGCAGTCCAGCCGGGAGCCGAACTGAAGCTTTCTTT
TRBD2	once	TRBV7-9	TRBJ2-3	CASSGRQAGEDTQYF	TGTGCCAGCAGCGGCCGTCAGGCGGGAGAAGATACGCAGTATTTT
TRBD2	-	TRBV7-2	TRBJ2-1	CASSLSGLAAYNEQFF	TGTGCCAGCAGCTTATCTGGACTAGCGGCCTACAATGAGCAGTTCTTC
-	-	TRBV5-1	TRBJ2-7	CASSLQGFSRDEQYF	TGCGCCAGCAGCTTACAGGGTTTTAGTAGGGACGAGCAGTACTTC
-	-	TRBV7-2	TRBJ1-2	CASSSRGGGLMGYTF	TGTGCCAGCAGCAGCCGCGGGGGGGGACTTATGGGCTACACCTTC
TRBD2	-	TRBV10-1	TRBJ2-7	CASSQGSGRSYEQYF	TGCGCCAGCAGTCAAGGTAGCGGGAGAAGCTACGAGCAGTACTTC
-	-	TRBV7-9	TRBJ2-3	CASSSSWDTQYF	TGTGCCAGCAGCTCTTCGTGGGATACGCAGTATTTT
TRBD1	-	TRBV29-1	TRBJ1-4	CSVDQGARCGEKLFF	TGCAGCGTTGACCAGGGGGCTCGGTGTGGGGAAAAACTGTTTTTT
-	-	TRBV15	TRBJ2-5	CATRRRGQETQYF	TGTGCCACCAGGAGAAGGGGGCAAGAGACCCAGTACTTC
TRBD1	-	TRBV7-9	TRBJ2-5	CASSLGVSRGRETQYF	TGTGCCAGCAGCTTAGGAGTATCCAGGGGGCGAGAGACCCAGTACTTC
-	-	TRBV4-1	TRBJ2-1	CASSPGSGSYNEQFF	TGCGCCAGCAGCCCCGGGAGTGGGTCCTACAATGAGCAGTTCTTC
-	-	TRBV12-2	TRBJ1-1	CASRFTGKAFF	TGTGCAAGTCGCTTCACAGGGAAAGCTTTCTTT
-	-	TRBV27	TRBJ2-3	CASSLEFGAETTDTQYF	TGTGCCAGCAGTTTAGAGTTTGGGGCGGAGACCACAGATACGCAGTATTTT
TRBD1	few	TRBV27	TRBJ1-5	CASSVTGSNQPQHF	TGTGCCAGCAGTGTGACAGGGAGCAATCAGCCCCAGCATTTT
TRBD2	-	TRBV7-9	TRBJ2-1	CASSIDRTSGSVAAEQFF	TGTGCCAGCAGCATCGACAGGACTAGCGGGAGTGTGGCCGCCGAGCAGTTCTTC
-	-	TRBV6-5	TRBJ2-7	CASSYTGRDEQYF	TGTGCCAGCAGTTACACCGGCCGGGACGAGCAGTACTTC
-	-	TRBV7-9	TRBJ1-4	CASSLSPGTNEKLFF	TGTGCCAGCAGCTTATCACCCGGAACGAATGAAAAACTGTTTTTT
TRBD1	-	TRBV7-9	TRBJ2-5	CASSLRDRRNQETQYF	TGTGCCAGCAGCTTGAGGGACAGGAGAAACCAAGAGACCCAGTACTTC
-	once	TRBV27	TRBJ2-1	CASSLRSPGYNEQFF	TGTGCCAGCAGTCTTCGTTCCCCCGGCTACAATGAGCAGTTCTTC
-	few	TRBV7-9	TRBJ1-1	CASSFYDTEAFF	TGTGCCAGCAGCTTTTACGACACTGAAGCTTTCTTT
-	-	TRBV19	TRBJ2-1	CASSIIWAASSYNEQFF	TGTGCCAGTAGTATTATATGGGCAGCCAGCTCCTACAATGAGCAGTTCTTC
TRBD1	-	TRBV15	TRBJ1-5	CATRDRGRDIKQPQHF	TGTGCCACCAGGGACAGGGGGCGAGATATCAAGCAGCCCCAGCATTTT
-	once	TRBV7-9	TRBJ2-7	CASSSGFYEQYF	TGTGCCAGCAGCTCCGGCTTCTACGAGCAGTACTTC